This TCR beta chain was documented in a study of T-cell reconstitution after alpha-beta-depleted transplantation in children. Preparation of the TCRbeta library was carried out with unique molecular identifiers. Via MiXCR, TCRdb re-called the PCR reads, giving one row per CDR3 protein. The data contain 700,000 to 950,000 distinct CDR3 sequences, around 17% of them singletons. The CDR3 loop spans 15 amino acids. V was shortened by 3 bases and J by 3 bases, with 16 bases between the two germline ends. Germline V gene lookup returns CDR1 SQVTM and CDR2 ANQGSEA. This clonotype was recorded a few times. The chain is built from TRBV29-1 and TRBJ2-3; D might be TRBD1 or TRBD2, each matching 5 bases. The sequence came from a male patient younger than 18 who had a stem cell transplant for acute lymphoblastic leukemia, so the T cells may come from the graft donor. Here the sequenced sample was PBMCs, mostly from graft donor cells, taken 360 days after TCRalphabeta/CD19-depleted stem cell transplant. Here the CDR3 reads CSVDVLRGVTDTQYF. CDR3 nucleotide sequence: TGCAGCGTTGATGTTCTAAGAGGGGTAACAGATACGCAGTATTTT.